This paragraph covers one T cell receptor beta chain sequence. This clonotype was seen only once. What antigen it recognizes has not been identified. No base quality values were provided; no much bigger clone lies one nucleotide off. Library preparation employed 5' RACE. The sequencer was an Illumina HiSeq 2500. A second PCR of roughly 7 to 11 cycles was performed with a sample-barcoded 5' primer and a J-beta primer mix. A template-switch 5' adaptor carrying 12 random nucleotides introduced a unique molecular identifier onto each TCR beta cDNA molecule. Each sample yielded at least 2.5 million CDR3-containing paired-end reads. All of the RNA was converted into first-strand cDNA using the Mint cDNA synthesis kit, with a TRBC-specific oligonucleotide serving as the primer. Following uracil-DNA glycosylase treatment, all cDNA underwent a first 18-cycle PCR with the universal primers M1SS and BC2_uni_R. The authors' pipeline ran thus. For normalization, 1 million high-quality reads were randomly selected from each sample, with every read carrying a distinct molecular identifier. Instead of being binned into consensus sequences, reads that shared molecular identifiers were thrown out. CDR3 identification, clonotype clustering and error correction used MiTCR with a Q25 quality threshold and the strictest error-elimination algorithm. A nonparametric unseen species model with Euler transformation was used to estimate lower-bound total TCR beta diversity. The raw public reads went through TCRdb reprocessing: fastp at Q25, MiXCR clone calling, in-frame beta chains kept. Identical CDR3 proteins give one entry, which carries the most common genes and DNA. TCRdb assigned the V and J calls; the authors' analysis was not used. The sample contains about 1,500,000 distinct CDR3 sequences, around two fifths of them found a single time. The ten largest clones represent roughly 8.2% of the sample.

The data derive from a study of blood T cells in healthy people across ages (dated by TCRdb to the mid-2010s). Study-wide context: In model experiments, template switching captured roughly one uniquely barcoded TCR beta cDNA molecule for every two T cells. To avoid experimental bias, donors of different ages were distributed randomly across sequencing lanes. The study measured age-related changes in TCR beta repertoire diversity using deep sequencing normalized with unique cDNA molecular identifiers. Donors were grouped into four age groups: young (average roughly 15 years), middle-aged (around 39), aged (roughly 62) and long-lived (approximately 75). For two donors (one aged 18 to 29 and one aged 80 or older), the study analyzed two additional independent replicas of 1 million unique cDNA reads from the same blood draw. Study-level results and caveats: Bulk unsorted PBMC profiling prevented conclusive comparison of naive and antigen-experienced compartments. The long-lived group showed more naive CD4+ T cells, fewer expanded clones and increased TCR diversity than the aged group, suggesting age selection. Observed TCR beta diversity per million T cells fell roughly linearly with age, and a significant reduction was already apparent by age around 40. Estimates of total diversity from one million sequenced T cells were regarded as lower bounds and underestimates. The percentage of naive T cells measured by flow cytometry correlated strongly with observed TCR beta diversity. Because the CMV infection status of the donors was unknown, age-related changes in expanded clonotypes may potentially have been confounded.

Sequences SGHVS (CDR1) and FNYEAQ (CDR2) are obtained from the germline V gene. The CDR3 runs 12 amino acids, cysteine and phenylalanine included. Just the 36-base CDR3 DNA is kept, in frame starting at base 1. At the junction V is shortened by 4 bases and J by 11 bases, with 14 bases in between. The roughly 39 donors, aged 6 to 90 years, were systemically healthy Caucasian individuals from Russia. Around 10 milliliters of peripheral blood were drawn from each donor into EDTA-treated Vacutainer tubes. PBMCs were isolated by Ficoll-Paque density-gradient centrifugation, with at least 6 million obtained per sample. Trizol reagent was used to extract total RNA from the PBMCs, yielding at least 6 micrograms per sample. For every donor, flow cytometry on a PBMC aliquot measured the percentage of naive CD45RAhigh/CD27high T cells.

Material for sequencing was blood. The TCR sequence derives from a woman aged 18 to 35 in good health. The V and J genes are TRBV7-6 and TRBJ1-1; too little of a D gene remains to name it. In nucleotide form, the sequence is TGTGCCAGCAGCTCGCCCCCCCTGGGCGCTTTCTTT. This is translated as CASSSPPLGAFF.